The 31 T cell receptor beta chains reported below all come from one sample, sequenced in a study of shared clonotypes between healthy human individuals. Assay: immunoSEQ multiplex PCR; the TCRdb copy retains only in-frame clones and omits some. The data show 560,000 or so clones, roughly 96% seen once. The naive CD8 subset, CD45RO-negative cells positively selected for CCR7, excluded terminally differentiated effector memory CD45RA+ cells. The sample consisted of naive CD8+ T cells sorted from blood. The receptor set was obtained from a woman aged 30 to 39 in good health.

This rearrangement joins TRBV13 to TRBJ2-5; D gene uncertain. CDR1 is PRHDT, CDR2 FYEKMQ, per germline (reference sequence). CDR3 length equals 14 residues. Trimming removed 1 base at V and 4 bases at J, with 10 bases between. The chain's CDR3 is CASSLVGMGETQYF. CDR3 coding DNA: TGTGCCAGCAGCTTAGTAGGGATGGGAGAGACCCAGTACTTC.

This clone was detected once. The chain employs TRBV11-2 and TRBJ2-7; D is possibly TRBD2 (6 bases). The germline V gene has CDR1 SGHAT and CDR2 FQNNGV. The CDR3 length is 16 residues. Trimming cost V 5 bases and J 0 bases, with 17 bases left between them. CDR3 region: CASSPPAREFSYEQYF. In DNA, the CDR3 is TGTGCCAGCAGCCCTCCAGCCCGGGAGTTCTCCTACGAGCAGTACTTC.

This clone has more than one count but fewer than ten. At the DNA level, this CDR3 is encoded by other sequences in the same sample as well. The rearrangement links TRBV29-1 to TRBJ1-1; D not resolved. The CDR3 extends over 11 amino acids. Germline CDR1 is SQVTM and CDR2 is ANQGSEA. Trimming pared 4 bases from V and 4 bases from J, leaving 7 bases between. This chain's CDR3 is CSVVRGTEAFF. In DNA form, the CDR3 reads TGCAGCGTTGTACGGGGCACTGAAGCTTTCTTT.

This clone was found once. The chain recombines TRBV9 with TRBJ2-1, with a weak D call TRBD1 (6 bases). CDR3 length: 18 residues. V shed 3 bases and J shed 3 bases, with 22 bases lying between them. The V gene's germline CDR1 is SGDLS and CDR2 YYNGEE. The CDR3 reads CASSAGAGVPRNYNEQFF. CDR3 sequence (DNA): TGTGCCAGCAGCGCAGGGGCCGGGGTACCCAGAAACTACAATGAGCAGTTCTTC.

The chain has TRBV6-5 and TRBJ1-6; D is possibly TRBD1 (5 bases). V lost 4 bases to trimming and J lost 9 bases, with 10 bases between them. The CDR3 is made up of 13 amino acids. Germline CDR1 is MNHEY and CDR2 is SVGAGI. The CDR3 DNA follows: TGTGCCAGCAGTTTGACAGCAAGTTCACCCCTCCACTTT. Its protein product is CASSLTASSPLHF.

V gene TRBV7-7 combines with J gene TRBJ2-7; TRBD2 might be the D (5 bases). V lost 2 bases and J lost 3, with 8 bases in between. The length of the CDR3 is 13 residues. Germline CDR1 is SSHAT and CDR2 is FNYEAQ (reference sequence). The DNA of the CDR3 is TGTGCCAGCAGCTTACTTGAGGGCTACGAGCAGTACTTC. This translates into CASSLLEGYEQYF.

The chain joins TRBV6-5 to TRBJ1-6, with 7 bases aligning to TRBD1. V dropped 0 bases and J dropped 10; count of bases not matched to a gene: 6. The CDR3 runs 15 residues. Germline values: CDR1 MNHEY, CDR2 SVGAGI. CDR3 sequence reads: CASSYSGGSNSPLHF. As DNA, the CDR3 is TGTGCCAGCAGTTACTCAGGGGGCAGCAACTCACCCCTCCACTTT.

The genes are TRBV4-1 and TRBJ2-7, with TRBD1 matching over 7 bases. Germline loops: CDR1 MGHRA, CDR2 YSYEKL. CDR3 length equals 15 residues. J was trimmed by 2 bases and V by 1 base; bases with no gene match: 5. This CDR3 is CASSQGSGQPYEQYF. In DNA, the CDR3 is TGCGCCAGCAGCCAAGGGTCGGGACAGCCCTACGAGCAGTACTTC.

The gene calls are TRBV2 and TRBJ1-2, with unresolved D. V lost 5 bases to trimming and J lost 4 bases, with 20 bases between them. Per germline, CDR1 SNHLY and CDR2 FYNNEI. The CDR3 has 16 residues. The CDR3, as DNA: TGTGCCAGCAGTACTGTCGGGGTCAGGCCCACCTATGGCTACACCTTC. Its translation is CASSTVGVRPTYGYTF.

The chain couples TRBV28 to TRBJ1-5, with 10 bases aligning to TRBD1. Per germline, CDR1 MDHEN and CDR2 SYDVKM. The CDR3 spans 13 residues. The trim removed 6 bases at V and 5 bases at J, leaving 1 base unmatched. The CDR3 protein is CASSGQGDQPQHF. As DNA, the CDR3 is TGTGCCAGCAGCGGACAGGGGGATCAGCCCCAGCATTTT.

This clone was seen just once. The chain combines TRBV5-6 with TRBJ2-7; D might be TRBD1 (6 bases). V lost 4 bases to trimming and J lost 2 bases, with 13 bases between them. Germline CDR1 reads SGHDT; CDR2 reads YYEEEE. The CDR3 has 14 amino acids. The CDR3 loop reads CASSPGHLPYEQYF. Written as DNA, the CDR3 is TGTGCCAGCAGCCCGGGACACCTACCCTACGAGCAGTACTTC. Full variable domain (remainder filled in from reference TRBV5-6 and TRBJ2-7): DAGVTQSPTHLIKTRGQQVTLRCSPKSGHDTVSWYQQALGQGPQFIFQYYEEEERQRGNFPDRFSGHQFPNYSSELNVNALLLGDSALYLCASSPGHLPYEQYFGPGTRLTVT.

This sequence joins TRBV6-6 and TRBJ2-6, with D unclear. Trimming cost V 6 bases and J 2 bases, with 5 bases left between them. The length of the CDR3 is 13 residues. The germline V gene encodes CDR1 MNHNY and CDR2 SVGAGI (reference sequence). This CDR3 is CASSPPGANVLTF. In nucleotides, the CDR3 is TGTGCCAGCAGCCCACCTGGGGCCAACGTCCTGACTTTC.

The CDR3 region has the DNA TGCGCCAGCGGCCTTGACAGGGGTTACGAGCAGTACTTC. Its protein product is CASGLDRGYEQYF. This rearrangement joins TRBV5-1 to TRBJ2-7; 8 bases line up with TRBD1. Trimming took 7 bases from V and 4 from J; bases not matched to a gene: 7. This CDR3 comprises 13 residues. CDR1 is SGHRS, CDR2 YFSETQ, per germline.

The CDR3 region is CASSQPYGLLTDTQYF. CDR3 bases: TGTGCCAGCAGCCAGCCATACGGTCTCCTCACAGATACGCAGTATTTT. The V gene is TRBV11-2, the J gene TRBJ2-3; D not certain. This CDR3 is built from 16 residues. The V and J ends lost 5 bases and 2 bases respectively, with 17 bases between them. Germline-derived CDR1 and CDR2 are SGHAT and FQNNGV.

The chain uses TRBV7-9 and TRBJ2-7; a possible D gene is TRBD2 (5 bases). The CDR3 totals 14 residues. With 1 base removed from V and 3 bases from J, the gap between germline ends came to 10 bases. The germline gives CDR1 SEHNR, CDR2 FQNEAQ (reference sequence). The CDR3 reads CASSLDGEYYEQYF. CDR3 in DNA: TGTGCCAGCAGCTTAGACGGGGAGTACTACGAGCAGTACTTC.

CDR3: CASSFGQGIEAFF. The DNA of the CDR3 is TGCGCCAGCAGTTTTGGACAGGGGATTGAAGCTTTCTTT. This chain links TRBV10-2 with TRBJ1-1; 9 nucleotides line up with TRBD1. The CDR3 is made up of 13 amino acids. Per the germline V gene, CDR1 is WSHSY and CDR2 is SAAADI. V dropped 5 bases and J dropped 7; count of bases not matched to a gene: 5.

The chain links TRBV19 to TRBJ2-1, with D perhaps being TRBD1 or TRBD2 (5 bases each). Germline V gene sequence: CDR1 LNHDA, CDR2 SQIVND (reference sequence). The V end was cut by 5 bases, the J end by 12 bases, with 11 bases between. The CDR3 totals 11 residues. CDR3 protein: CASSRGEVQFF. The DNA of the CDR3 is TGTGCCAGTAGTCGGGGCGAGGTGCAGTTCTTC.

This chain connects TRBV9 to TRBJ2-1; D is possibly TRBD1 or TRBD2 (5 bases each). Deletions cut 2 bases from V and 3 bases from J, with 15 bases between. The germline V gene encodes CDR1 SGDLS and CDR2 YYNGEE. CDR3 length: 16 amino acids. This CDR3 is CASSVDPGPSYNEQFF. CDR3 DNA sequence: TGTGCCAGCAGCGTTGACCCGGGACCCAGCTACAATGAGCAGTTCTTC.

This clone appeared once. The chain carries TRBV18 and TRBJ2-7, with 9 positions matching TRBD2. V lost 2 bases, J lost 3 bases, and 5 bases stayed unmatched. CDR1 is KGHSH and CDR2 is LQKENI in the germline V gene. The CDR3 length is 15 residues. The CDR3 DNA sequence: TGTGCCAGCTCACCAGCCGGGACTAGCCTCTACGAGCAGTACTTC. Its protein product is CASSPAGTSLYEQYF.

The CDR3 nucleotides are TGTGCCAGCAGTCCGCACAGGGGACACTATGGCTACACCTTC. Protein: CASSPHRGHYGYTF. The gene calls are TRBV27 and TRBJ1-2; 7 bases are a match to TRBD1. The germline CDR1 and CDR2 sequences are MNHEY and SMNVEV (reference sequence). J gave up 3 bases and V 5 bases, and 6 bases lay outside the gene matches. There are 14 residues in the CDR3.

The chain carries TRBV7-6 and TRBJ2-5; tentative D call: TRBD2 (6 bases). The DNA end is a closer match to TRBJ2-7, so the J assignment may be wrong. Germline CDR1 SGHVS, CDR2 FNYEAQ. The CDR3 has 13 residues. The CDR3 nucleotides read TGTGCCAGCAGCCCGGACTATTCCTACGAGCAGTACTTC. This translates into CASSPDYSYEQYF.

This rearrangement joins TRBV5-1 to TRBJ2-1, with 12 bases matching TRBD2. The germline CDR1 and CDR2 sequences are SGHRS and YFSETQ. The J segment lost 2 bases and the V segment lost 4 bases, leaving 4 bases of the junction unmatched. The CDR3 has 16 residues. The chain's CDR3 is CASSQTSGSPYNEQFF. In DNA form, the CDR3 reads TGCGCCAGCAGCCAGACTAGCGGGAGCCCCTACAATGAGCAGTTCTTC.

Written as DNA, the CDR3 is TGTGCCGCCCACCCTCAGGGGCTATCTCCGGGACTCCTCTACAATGAGCAGTTCTTC. This sequence encodes CAAHPQGLSPGLLYNEQFF. The chain joins TRBV28 to TRBJ2-1; D is tentatively TRBD1 or TRBD2 (6 bases each). The CDR3 is 19 amino acids. Germline V lookup: CDR1 MDHEN, CDR2 SYDVKM. V shed 11 bases and J shed 3 bases, with 32 bases lying between them.

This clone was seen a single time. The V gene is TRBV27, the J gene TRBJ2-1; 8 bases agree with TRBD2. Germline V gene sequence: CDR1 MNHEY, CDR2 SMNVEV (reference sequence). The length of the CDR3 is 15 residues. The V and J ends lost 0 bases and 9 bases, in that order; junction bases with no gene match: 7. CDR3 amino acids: CASSLSAGAVGEQFF. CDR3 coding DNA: TGTGCCAGCAGTTTATCAGCGGGAGCGGTAGGTGAGCAGTTCTTC.

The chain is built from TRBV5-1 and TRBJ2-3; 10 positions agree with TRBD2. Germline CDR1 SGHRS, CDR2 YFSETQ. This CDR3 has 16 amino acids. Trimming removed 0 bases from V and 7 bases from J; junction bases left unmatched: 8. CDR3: CASSLEAGLARNTQYF. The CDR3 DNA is TGCGCCAGCAGCTTGGAGGCGGGACTAGCGAGGAATACGCAGTATTTT.

The CDR3 loop is CASSPGGGSTYEQYF. The CDR3 DNA reads as TGCGCCAGCAGCCCTGGGGGCGGGAGTACATACGAGCAGTACTTC. The chain combines TRBV4-1 with TRBJ2-7; the D gene is possibly TRBD2 (7 bases). V was trimmed by 4 bases and J by 4 bases, leaving 17 bases between them. CDR3 length: 15 residues. Germline CDR1 and CDR2: MGHRA and YSYEKL.

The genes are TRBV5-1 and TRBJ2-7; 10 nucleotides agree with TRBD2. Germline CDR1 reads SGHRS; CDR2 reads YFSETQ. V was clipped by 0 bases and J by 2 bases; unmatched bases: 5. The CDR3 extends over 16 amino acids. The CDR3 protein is CASSLDLAGVPYEQYF. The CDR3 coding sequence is TGCGCCAGCAGCTTGGACCTAGCGGGAGTTCCCTACGAGCAGTACTTC.

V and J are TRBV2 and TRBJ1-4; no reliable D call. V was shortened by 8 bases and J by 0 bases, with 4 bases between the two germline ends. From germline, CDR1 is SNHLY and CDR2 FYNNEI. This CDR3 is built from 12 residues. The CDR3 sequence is CASHATNEKLFF. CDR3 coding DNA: TGTGCCAGCCATGCAACTAATGAAAAACTGTTTTTT.

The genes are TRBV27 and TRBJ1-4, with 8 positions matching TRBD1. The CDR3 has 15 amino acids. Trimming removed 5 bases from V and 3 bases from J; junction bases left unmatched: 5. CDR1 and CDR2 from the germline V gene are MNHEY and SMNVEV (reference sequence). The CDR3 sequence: CASSPWTGPNEKLFF. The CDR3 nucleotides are TGTGCCAGCAGTCCATGGACAGGGCCTAATGAAAAACTGTTTTTT.

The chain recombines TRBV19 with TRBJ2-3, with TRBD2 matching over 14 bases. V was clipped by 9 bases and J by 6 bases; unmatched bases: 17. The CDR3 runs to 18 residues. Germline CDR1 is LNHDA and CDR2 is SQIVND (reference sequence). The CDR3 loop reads CASMIGTSGRGGPDTQYF. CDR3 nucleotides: TGTGCCAGCATGATAGGGACTAGCGGGAGAGGAGGTCCGGATACGCAGTATTTT.

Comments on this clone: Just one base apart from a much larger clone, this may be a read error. CDR3 in DNA: TGTGCCAGCAGCTTTGACTACGAGCAGTACTTC. The encoded protein is CASSFDYEQYF. The chain recombines TRBV7-9 with TRBJ2-5; no clear D gene. The J call may be incorrect, as the DNA end agrees better with TRBJ2-7. CDR3 length: 11 amino acids. Germline lookup yields CDR1 SEHNR and CDR2 FQNEAQ (reference sequence).